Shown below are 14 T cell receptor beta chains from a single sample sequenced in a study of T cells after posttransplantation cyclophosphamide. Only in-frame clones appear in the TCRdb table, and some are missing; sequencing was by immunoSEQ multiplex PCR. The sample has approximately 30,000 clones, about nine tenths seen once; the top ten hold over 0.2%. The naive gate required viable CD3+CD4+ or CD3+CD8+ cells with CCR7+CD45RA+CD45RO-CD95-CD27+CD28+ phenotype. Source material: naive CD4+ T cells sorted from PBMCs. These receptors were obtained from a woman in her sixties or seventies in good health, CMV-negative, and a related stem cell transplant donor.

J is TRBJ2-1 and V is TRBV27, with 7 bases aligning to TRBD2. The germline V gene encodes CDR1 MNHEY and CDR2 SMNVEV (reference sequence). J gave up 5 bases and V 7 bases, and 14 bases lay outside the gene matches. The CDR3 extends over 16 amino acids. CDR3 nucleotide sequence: TGTGCCAGCACTAGGGAGGGACTACGGGACCACAATGAGCAGTTCTTC. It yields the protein CASTREGLRDHNEQFF.

Here the CDR3 DNA reads TGTGCCAGCAGGTGGGGGACTAGCGGGAGTGGCGAGCAGTACTTC. Its translation: CASRWGTSGSGEQYF. The chain recombines TRBV28 with TRBJ2-7; 14 bases fit TRBD2. The junction had 7 bases not matched to a gene; V was cut back by 6 bases and J by 6 bases. Germline CDR1 MDHEN, CDR2 SYDVKM. The CDR3 is made up of 15 amino acids.

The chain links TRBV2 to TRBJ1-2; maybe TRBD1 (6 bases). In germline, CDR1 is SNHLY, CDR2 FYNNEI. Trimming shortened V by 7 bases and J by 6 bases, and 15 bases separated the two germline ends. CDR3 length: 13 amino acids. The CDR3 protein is CASISDRVDGYTF. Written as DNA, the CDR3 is TGTGCCAGCATTTCGGACAGAGTCGATGGCTACACCTTC.

CDR3 region: CASSLQGAALGTEAFF. Written as DNA, the CDR3 is TGTGCCAGCAGCTTACAGGGGGCGGCTTTGGGCACTGAAGCTTTCTTT. The chain has TRBV7-9 and TRBJ1-1; 8 bases match TRBD1. CDR1 and CDR2 from the germline V gene are SEHNR and FQNEAQ (reference sequence). The length of the CDR3 is 16 residues. V lost 2 bases, J lost 4 bases, and 9 bases stayed unmatched.

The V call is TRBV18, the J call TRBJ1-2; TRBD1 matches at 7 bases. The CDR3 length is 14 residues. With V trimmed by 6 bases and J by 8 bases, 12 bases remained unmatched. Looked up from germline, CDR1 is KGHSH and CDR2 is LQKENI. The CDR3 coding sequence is TGTGCCAGCTCCCGACCGTCCGGGACAGCGGGCTACACCTTC. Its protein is CASSRPSGTAGYTF.

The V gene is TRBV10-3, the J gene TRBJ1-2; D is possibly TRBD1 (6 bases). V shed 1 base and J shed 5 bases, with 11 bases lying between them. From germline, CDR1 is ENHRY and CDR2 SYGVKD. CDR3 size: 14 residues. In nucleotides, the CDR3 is TGTGCCATCAGTGAGTTACAGGGTGAATATGGCTACACCTTC. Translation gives CAISELQGEYGYTF.

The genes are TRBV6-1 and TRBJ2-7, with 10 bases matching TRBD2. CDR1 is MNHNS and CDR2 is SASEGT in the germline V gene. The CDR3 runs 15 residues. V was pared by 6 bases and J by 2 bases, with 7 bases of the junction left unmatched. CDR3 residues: CASSPLAGVAYEQYF. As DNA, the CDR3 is TGTGCCAGCAGCCCGCTAGCGGGAGTAGCCTACGAGCAGTACTTC.

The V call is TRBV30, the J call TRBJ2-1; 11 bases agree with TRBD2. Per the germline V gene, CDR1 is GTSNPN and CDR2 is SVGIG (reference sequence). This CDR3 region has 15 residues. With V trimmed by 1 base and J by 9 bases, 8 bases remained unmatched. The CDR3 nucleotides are TGTGCCTGGAGTGGTGGGACTAGCGGTGTCGGTGAGCAGTTCTTC. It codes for CAWSGGTSGVGEQFF.

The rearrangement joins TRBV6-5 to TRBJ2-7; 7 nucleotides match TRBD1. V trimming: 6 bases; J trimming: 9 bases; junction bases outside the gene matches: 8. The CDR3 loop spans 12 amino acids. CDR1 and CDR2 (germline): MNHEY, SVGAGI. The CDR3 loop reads CASSLDRVGQYF. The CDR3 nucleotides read TGTGCCAGCAGCCTCGACAGGGTGGGGCAGTACTTC.

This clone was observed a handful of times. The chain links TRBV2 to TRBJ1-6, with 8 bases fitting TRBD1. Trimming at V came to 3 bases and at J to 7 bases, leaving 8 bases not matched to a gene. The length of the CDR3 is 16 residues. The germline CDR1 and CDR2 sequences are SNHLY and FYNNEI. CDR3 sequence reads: CASSDPGQGWNSPLHF. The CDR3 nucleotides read TGTGCCAGCAGTGATCCCGGACAGGGATGGAATTCACCCCTCCACTTT.

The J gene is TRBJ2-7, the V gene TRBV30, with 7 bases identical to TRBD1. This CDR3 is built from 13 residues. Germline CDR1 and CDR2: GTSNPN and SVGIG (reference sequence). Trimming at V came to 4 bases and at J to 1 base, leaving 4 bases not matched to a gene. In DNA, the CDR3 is TGTGCCTGGACAACACAGGGGTCCTACGAGCAGTACTTC. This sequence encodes CAWTTQGSYEQYF.

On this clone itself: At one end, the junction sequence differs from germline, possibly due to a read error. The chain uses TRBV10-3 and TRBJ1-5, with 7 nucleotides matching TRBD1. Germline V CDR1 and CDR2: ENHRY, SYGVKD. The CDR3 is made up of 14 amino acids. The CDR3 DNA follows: TGTGCCATCACTGAGACAGGGCGGAATCAGCCCCAGCATTTT. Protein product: CAITETGRNQPQHF.

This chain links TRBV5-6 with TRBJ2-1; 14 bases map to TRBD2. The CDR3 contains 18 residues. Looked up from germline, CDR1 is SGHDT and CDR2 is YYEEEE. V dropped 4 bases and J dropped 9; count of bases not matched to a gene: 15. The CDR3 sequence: CASSLRLAGGITASEQFF. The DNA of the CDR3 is TGTGCCAGCAGCCTCCGACTAGCGGGGGGGATCACGGCCAGTGAGCAGTTCTTC.

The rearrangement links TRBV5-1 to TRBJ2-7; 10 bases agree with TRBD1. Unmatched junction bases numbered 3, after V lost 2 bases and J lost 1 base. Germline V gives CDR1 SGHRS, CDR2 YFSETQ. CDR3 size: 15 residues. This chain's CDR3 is CASSFGTGESYEQYF. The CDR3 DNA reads TGCGCCAGCAGCTTTGGGACAGGGGAGTCCTACGAGCAGTACTTC.